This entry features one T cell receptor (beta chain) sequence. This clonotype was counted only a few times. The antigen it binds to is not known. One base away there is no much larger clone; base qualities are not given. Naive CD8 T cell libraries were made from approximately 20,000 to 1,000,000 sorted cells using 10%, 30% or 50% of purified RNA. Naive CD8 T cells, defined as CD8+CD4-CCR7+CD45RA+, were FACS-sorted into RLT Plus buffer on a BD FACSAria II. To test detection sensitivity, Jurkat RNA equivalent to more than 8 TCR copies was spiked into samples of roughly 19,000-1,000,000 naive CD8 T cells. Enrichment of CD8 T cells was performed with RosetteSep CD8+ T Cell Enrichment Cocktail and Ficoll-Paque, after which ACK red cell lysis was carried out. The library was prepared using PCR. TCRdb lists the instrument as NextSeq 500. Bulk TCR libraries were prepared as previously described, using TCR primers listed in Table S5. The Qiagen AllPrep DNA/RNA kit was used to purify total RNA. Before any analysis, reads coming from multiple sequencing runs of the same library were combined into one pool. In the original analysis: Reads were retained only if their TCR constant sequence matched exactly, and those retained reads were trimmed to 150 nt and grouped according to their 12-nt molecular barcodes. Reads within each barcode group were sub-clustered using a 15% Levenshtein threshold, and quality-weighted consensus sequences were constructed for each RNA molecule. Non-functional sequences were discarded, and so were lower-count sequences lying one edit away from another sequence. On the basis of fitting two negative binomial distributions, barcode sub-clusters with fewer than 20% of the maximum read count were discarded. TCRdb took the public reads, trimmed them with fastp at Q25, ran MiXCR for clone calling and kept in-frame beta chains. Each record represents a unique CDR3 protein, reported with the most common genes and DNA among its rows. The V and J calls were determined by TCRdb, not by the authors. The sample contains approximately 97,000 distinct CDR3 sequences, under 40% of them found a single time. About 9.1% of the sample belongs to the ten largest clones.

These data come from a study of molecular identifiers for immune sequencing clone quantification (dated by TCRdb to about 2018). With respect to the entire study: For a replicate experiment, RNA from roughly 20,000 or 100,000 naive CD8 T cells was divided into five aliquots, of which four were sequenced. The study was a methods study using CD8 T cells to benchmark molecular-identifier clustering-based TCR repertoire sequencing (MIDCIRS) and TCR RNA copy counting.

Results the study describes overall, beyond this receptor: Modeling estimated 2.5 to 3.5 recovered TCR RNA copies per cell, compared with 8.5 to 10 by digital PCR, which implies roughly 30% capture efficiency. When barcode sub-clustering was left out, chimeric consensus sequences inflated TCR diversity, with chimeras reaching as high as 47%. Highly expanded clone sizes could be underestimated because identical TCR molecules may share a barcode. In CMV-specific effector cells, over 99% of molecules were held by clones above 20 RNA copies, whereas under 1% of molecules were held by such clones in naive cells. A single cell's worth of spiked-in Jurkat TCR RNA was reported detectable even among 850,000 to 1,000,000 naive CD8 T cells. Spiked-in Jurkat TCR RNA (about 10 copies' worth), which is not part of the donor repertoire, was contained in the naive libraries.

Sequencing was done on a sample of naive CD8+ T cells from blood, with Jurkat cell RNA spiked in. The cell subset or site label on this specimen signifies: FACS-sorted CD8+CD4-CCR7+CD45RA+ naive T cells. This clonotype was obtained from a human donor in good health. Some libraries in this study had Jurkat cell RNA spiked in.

The sequenced DNA: TGTGCCAGCAACGTGGACAGGAGAAATCAGCCCCAGCATTTT. This yields the protein CASNVDRRNQPQHF. This sequence uses TRBV28 and TRBJ1-5; TRBD1 aligns with 7 central bases. Counted from cysteine to phenylalanine, this CDR3 has 14 amino acids. The DNA shown is the 42-base CDR3, in frame from base 1. From the germline V gene, CDR1 is MDHEN and CDR2 is SYDVKM. Relative to germline, V is missing 7 bases and J is missing 4 bases, with 7 bases of the junction outside any gene match.